This TCR beta chain was documented in a study of OX40 agonist ivuxolimab in advanced cancers. Background on the whole study: Ivuxolimab was a fully human IgG2 agonistic monoclonal antibody targeting the costimulatory receptor OX40 (CD134). Intravenous ivuxolimab was administered to patients every 2 weeks at six dose levels: 0.01, 0.1, 0.3, 1.5, 3 and 10 mg/kg. Of the 50 to 55 patients in dose escalation, some 20 had hepatocellular carcinoma, approximately 15 had melanoma, 9 had renal cell carcinoma and 9 had head and neck cancer. In the dose-escalation cohort, approximately 83% of patients were male, and the mean age was around 60 years with a range of roughly 20 to 85. Prior anti-PD-1, anti-PD-L1 or anti-CTLA-4 therapy was permitted, and checkpoint inhibitors had been received by 40% to 50% of dose-escalation patients. Partial responses were achieved by three dose-escalation patients, of whom one had hepatocellular carcinoma and two had cutaneous melanoma. The purpose of peripheral TCRbeta sequencing was to test whether ivuxolimab changed TCR sequence diversity and led to clonal T-cell expansion. The paper covers the monotherapy dose-escalation part of the phase I ivuxolimab trial, which included N of about 50 patients. General conclusions and limits of the study: After ivuxolimab, expanded clones were on average more numerous among CD8+ T cells than among CD4+ T cells. At doses from 0.1 to 3.0 mg/kg, clonal expansion was seen in both CD4+ and CD8+ blood T cells between baseline and week 6. The antigen specificity of the peripheral T cells that underwent clonal expansion was not determined. Low levels of normalized T-cell clonal expansion were also seen in some patients who did not respond. Partial responders in the 0.1-3.0 mg/kg groups had among the lowest normalized peripheral clonal expansion, especially among CD8+ T cells.

For sequencing of the TCRbeta CDR3 region, genomic DNA was extracted from the sorted cells. TCRbeta CDR3 regions were sequenced using the immunoSEQ Assay. TCRdb took over this immuneACCESS table, retaining in-frame rearrangements with V and J assigned. Such tables are incomplete; in checked studies, under half of the missing clones stem from an unresolved V gene, and the remainder is unexplained. The sample records tens of thousands of clones, about 84% of which are singletons. Of the sample, about 25% falls within the top ten clones. The trial excluded patients who had a history of autoimmune disease or who were on systemic immunosuppression. In every dose cohort, peripheral blood was drawn for TCR sequencing at baseline, cycle 4 day 1, and cycle 7 day 1. Samples were obtained from an open-label, multicenter, first-in-human phase I dose-escalation trial of ivuxolimab. Adults with locally advanced or metastatic melanoma, renal cell carcinoma, hepatocellular carcinoma or head and neck squamous cell carcinoma were enrolled in the trial. CD4+ and CD8+ T cells were sorted separately from peripheral blood before TCR sequencing.

This clone was seen more than once but under ten times. The target of this receptor is not known. Base qualities are not provided; no much larger clone lies one nucleotide away. The junction carries 5 bases between V and J, which are trimmed by 5 bases and 1 base respectively. Including the terminal cysteine and phenylalanine, the CDR3 comprises 12 residues. Only CDR3 DNA is held: 36 bases, read in frame from base 1. CDR1 and CDR2 are read off the germline V gene (reference sequence) as SEHNR and FQNEAQ. The origin of this receptor is an adult with an advanced solid tumor such as melanoma, head and neck, liver or kidney cancer. This receptor chain uses TRBV7-9 and TRBJ1-1, with an unclear D gene assignment. Sequencing used CD4+ or CD8+ T cells sorted from blood, obtained in a trial of the OX40 agonist ivuxolimab. The DNA sequence follows: TGTGCCAGCAGCACAGCGAACACTGAAGCTTTCTTT. Translation gives CASSTANTEAFF.